Each of the 30 T cell receptor beta chains below was sequenced from the same sample in a study of shared clonotypes between healthy human individuals (dated by TCRdb to about 2020). Receptors were amplified or captured by the immunoSEQ multiplex PCR assay. TCRdb carries this immuneACCESS record with in-frame sequences only. Its versions omit some clonotypes, under half of them owing to an unresolved V gene in the studies checked, with the rest unexplained. The sample includes around 1.1 million clones, with 70% to 85% observed a single time. About 0.89% of the sample belongs to the ten largest clones. The specimen was memory CD4+ T cells from PBMCs. The cell subset or site label of this sample denotes: CD45RA-negative fraction. The source is a man aged 18 to 35 in good health. Some clones in this sample may be carry-over from other donors' samples.

A word on this clone: Distinct nucleotide sequences in the sample also encode this CDR3. The V gene is TRBV6-5, the J gene TRBJ1-5; 7 bases are a match to TRBD1. V shed 5 bases, J shed 3 bases, and the junction held 4 bases outside the gene matches. Germline assignment: CDR1 MNHEY and CDR2 SVGAGI. This CDR3 contains 14 residues. The DNA for the CDR3 is TGTGCCAGCAGTCGAACAGGGGACAATCAGCCCCAGCATTTT. Residues: CASSRTGDNQPQHF.

The chain is built from TRBV10-3 and TRBJ2-7; 10 nucleotides line up with TRBD2. V lost 5 bases, J lost 0 bases, and 4 bases stayed unmatched. CDR3 length: 15 residues. The germline V gene has CDR1 ENHRY and CDR2 SYGVKD. The CDR3 DNA is TGTGCCATCAGTCGGACTAGCGGTGGCTCCTACGAGCAGTACTTC. Its translation is CAISRTSGGSYEQYF.

This clone was detected many times. The chain carries TRBV9 and TRBJ2-7; unclear D gene. CDR3 length: 15 residues. Germline CDR1 reads SGDLS; CDR2 reads YYNGEE. V was trimmed by 0 bases and J by 2 bases, leaving 12 bases between them. The CDR3 coding sequence is TGTGCCAGCAGCGTAGAGGGCTCCTCTACCTACGAGCAGTACTTC. It codes for CASSVEGSSTYEQYF.

The chain employs TRBV7-9 and TRBJ1-5; TRBD1 matches 9 bases. The CDR3 contains 15 residues. The V and J ends lost 4 bases and 5 bases, in that order; junction bases with no gene match: 6. Looked up from germline, CDR1 is SEHNR and CDR2 is FQNEAQ (reference sequence). The CDR3 loop reads CASSSDRGVDQPQHF. CDR3 coding DNA: TGTGCCAGCAGCTCGGACAGGGGTGTTGATCAGCCCCAGCATTTT.

In this sample, this clone turned up once. The rearrangement links TRBV19 to TRBJ1-1, with no clear D. Looked up from germline, CDR1 is LNHDA and CDR2 is SQIVND (reference sequence). Trimming took 6 bases from V and 6 from J, leaving 8 bases between them. This CDR3 has 11 amino acids. CDR3 in DNA: TGTGCCAGTAGCCTTGGATCTGAAGCTTTCTTT. Residues: CASSLGSEAFF. The full variable domain, in which reference TRBV19 and TRBJ1-1 provide the parts outside the CDR3, is DGGITQSPKYLFRKEGQNVTLSCEQNLNHDAMYWYRQDPGQGLRLIYYSQIVNDFQKGDIAEGYSVSREKKESFPLTVTSAQKNPTAFYLCASSLGSEAFFGQGTRLTVV.

There are a few counts of this clone. The chain employs TRBV7-9 and TRBJ2-7, with 8 bases aligning to TRBD1. Germline assignment: CDR1 SEHNR and CDR2 FQNEAQ (reference sequence). The CDR3 contains 15 residues. V lost 7 bases, J lost 0 bases, and 8 bases stayed unmatched. The CDR3 sequence: CASTQPGGTSYEQYF. Here the CDR3 DNA reads TGTGCCAGCACCCAACCAGGGGGCACCTCCTACGAGCAGTACTTC.

The rearrangement links TRBV5-1 to TRBJ1-3, with 7 bases that match TRBD1. This CDR3 has 17 residues. Unmatched junction bases numbered 10, after V lost 0 bases and J lost 4 bases. Germline V gene data show CDR1 as SGHRS and CDR2 as YFSETQ. The CDR3 DNA reads TGCGCCAGCAGCTTGGATCTCCGACAGGGAAGAGGAAACACCATATATTTT. Translated, it gives CASSLDLRQGRGNTIYF.

On this clone: Other DNA sequences in the sample encode the same CDR3. The chain combines TRBV28 with TRBJ1-2, with 8 bases lining up with TRBD1. This CDR3 is built from 15 residues. V was pared by 1 base and J by 2 bases, with 3 bases of the junction left unmatched. Germline CDR1 MDHEN, CDR2 SYDVKM. This CDR3 reads CASSLLGQGNYGYTF. The CDR3 DNA reads TGTGCCAGCAGTTTATTAGGACAGGGCAACTATGGCTACACCTTC.

The genes are TRBV18 and TRBJ1-1; D not certain. CDR1 and CDR2 from the germline V gene are KGHSH and LQKENI. There are 14 residues in the CDR3. Deletions cut 3 bases from V and 7 bases from J, with 15 bases between. CDR3 in DNA: TGTGCCAGCTCACCGGGGATAGAGGTTCTTGAAGCTTTCTTT. It is translated as CASSPGIEVLEAFF.

In regard to this clone: One end of the junction is discordant with germline, which a read error may explain. Other DNA sequences of this sample code for an identical CDR3. V is TRBV11-2 and J is TRBJ2-7, with D hard to call. Germline lookup yields CDR1 SGHAT and CDR2 FQNNGV. The CDR3 extends over 11 amino acids. CDR3 in DNA: TGTGCCAGCAGTTTAGCCAACGAGCAGTACTTC. It codes for CASSLANEQYF.

The chain recombines TRBV30 with TRBJ1-5, with 9 positions matching TRBD1. V was clipped by 4 bases and J by 4 bases; unmatched bases: 8. This CDR3 comprises 15 residues. From germline, CDR1 is GTSNPN and CDR2 SVGIG (reference sequence). The CDR3 DNA sequence: TGTGCCTGGAATCCGGGACAGGGCAGTAATCAGCCCCAGCATTTT. Translating it yields CAWNPGQGSNQPQHF.

The J gene is TRBJ2-7, the V gene TRBV11-2; D gene ambiguous. The germline V gene has CDR1 SGHAT and CDR2 FQNNGV. V gave up 4 bases and J gave up 5 bases, with 12 bases separating them. The CDR3 consists of 13 residues. CDR3 residues: CASSWMVGHEQYF. In DNA, the CDR3 is TGTGCCAGCAGCTGGATGGTAGGTCACGAGCAGTACTTC.

The chain employs TRBV28 and TRBJ2-1, with D uncertain. Deletions cut 4 bases from V and 0 bases from J, with 13 bases between. CDR3 size: 16 residues. Germline assignment: CDR1 MDHEN and CDR2 SYDVKM. CDR3 in amino acids: CASSSTVVGSYNEQFF. As DNA, the CDR3 is TGTGCCAGCAGTTCGACTGTGGTCGGCTCCTACAATGAGCAGTTCTTC.

The chain carries TRBV10-1 and TRBJ1-1; 7 nucleotides align to TRBD1. In germline, CDR1 is WNHNN, CDR2 SYGVQD (reference sequence). The CDR3 totals 14 residues. The J segment lost 12 bases and the V segment lost 6 bases, leaving 16 bases of the junction unmatched. The CDR3 here is CASSEDRVFRGTFF. For the CDR3, the DNA is TGCGCCAGCAGCGAAGACAGGGTCTTTCGTGGGACTTTCTTT.

The CDR3 sequence: CASSIGHPGDEQFF. For the CDR3, the DNA is TGTGCCAGTAGTATAGGCCACCCGGGGGATGAGCAGTTCTTC. The chain is built from TRBV19 and TRBJ2-1, with D possibly being TRBD2 (6 bases). From germline, CDR1 is LNHDA and CDR2 SQIVND (reference sequence). The CDR3 is 14 amino acids. V dropped 1 base and J dropped 8 bases, with 12 bases sitting between them.

The chain carries TRBV7-3 and TRBJ1-2; D gene unclear. Germline CDR1 is SGHTA and CDR2 is FQGTGA. Trimming shortened V by 6 bases and J by 4 bases, and 9 bases separated the two germline ends. This CDR3 has 12 residues. The CDR3 bases are TGTGCCAGCAGTATCACGGTCTATGGCTACACCTTC. It encodes CASSITVYGYTF. Drawing the rest from reference TRBV7-3 and TRBJ1-2, the complete variable domain is GAGVSQTPSNKVTEKGKYVELRCDPISGHTALYWYRQSLGQGPEFLIYFQGTGAADDSGLPNDRFFAVRPEGSVSTLKIQRTERGDSAVYLCASSITVYGYTFGSGTRLTVV.

Worth noting for this clone: This sample includes further DNA sequences coding for the same CDR3. V and J are TRBV5-1 and TRBJ2-7, with D possibly TRBD1 on 5 matching bases. This CDR3 spans 14 amino acids. The germline V gene encodes CDR1 SGHRS and CDR2 YFSETQ. Trimming cost V 4 bases and J 3 bases, with 14 bases left between them. The CDR3 loop reads CASSHRTRSYEQYF. The DNA for the CDR3 is TGCGCCAGCAGCCATAGGACAAGGAGCTACGAGCAGTACTTC.

Concerning this clone itself: Other DNA sequences in this sample translate to the same CDR3. The rearrangement uses TRBV28 and TRBJ2-7; the D gene is possibly TRBD2 (6 bases). Trimming stripped 3 bases from V and 2 bases from J, with 8 bases between. The length of the CDR3 is 13 residues. CDR1 is MDHEN, CDR2 SYDVKM, per germline. CDR3 region: CASSLGGTYEQYF. The CDR3 DNA is TGTGCCAGCAGTTTGGGGGGAACCTACGAGCAGTACTTC.

The count of this clone is one. The rearrangement links TRBV10-3 to TRBJ1-5; 7 bases are a match to TRBD1. V lost 3 bases and J lost 3; bases outside the gene matches: 14. Germline CDR1 ENHRY, CDR2 SYGVKD. CDR3 size: 18 residues. The DNA of the CDR3 is TGTGCCATCAGTGAACGTCCCCCGGGGACAGACCCCAATCAGCCCCAGCATTTT. Amino acids: CAISERPPGTDPNQPQHF.

The chain joins TRBV11-2 to TRBJ2-3; D call uncertain. This CDR3 has 15 amino acids. CDR1 SGHAT and CDR2 FQNNGV come from the germline V gene. The ends were cut back, 4 bases at V and 0 bases at J, with 11 bases in the middle. As DNA, the CDR3 is TGTGCCAGCAGCTCGTGGACCTCCAGCACAGATACGCAGTATTTT. Its translation: CASSSWTSSTDTQYF.

This rearrangement joins TRBV7-2 to TRBJ2-7, with 14 bases aligning to TRBD2. Germline V CDR1 and CDR2: SGHTA, FQGNSA. The CDR3 has 16 residues. Losses at the gene ends were 2 bases for V and 3 bases for J; bases not matched to a gene: 3. As DNA, the CDR3 is TGTGCCAGCAGCTTATTCGGGACTAGCGGGAGCTACGAGCAGTACTTC. Its protein is CASSLFGTSGSYEQYF.

CDR3 loop: CSVEESRETQYF. In nucleotides, the CDR3 is TGCAGCGTTGAGGAGAGCCGGGAGACCCAGTACTTC. This chain connects TRBV29-1 to TRBJ2-5; D ambiguous. The V gene's germline CDR1 is SQVTM and CDR2 ANQGSEA. CDR3 size: 12 residues. V lost 3 bases and J 5 bases, leaving 10 bases between the germline ends.

This chain's CDR3 is CASSMGVGQAFF. The CDR3 nucleotides read TGTGCCAGCAGTATGGGAGTCGGGCAAGCTTTCTTT. The rearrangement links TRBV25-1 to TRBJ1-1; unclear D gene. Deletions cut 5 bases from V and 9 bases from J, with 13 bases between. Germline CDR1 MGHDK, CDR2 SYGVNS. CDR3 size: 12 residues.

This clone was seen just once. The chain uses TRBV4-2 and TRBJ2-7, with TRBD2 identical over 8 bases. The CDR3 has 16 residues. CDR1 and CDR2 from the germline V gene are LGHNA and YNFKEQ. V was pared by 0 bases and J by 2 bases, with 6 bases of the junction left unmatched. CDR3 sequence (DNA): TGTGCCAGCAGCCAAGAGATATTAGCGGGGACCTACGAGCAGTACTTC. As protein: CASSQEILAGTYEQYF.

This sequence joins TRBV4-1 and TRBJ1-5; 7 bases are a match to TRBD1. After removal of 1 base from V and 7 bases from J, the junction contained 16 bases not matched to a gene. The CDR3 is 18 residues long. Germline V gene lookup returns CDR1 MGHRA and CDR2 YSYEKL. CDR3 sequence reads: CASSQVNLPGGSGQPQHF. Written as DNA, the CDR3 is TGCGCCAGCAGCCAAGTGAATCTCCCAGGGGGTTCAGGACAGCCCCAGCATTTT.

The chain links TRBV5-1 to TRBJ2-2, with D unresolved. Germline V gene data show CDR1 as SGHRS and CDR2 as YFSETQ. The CDR3 totals 12 residues. V lost 3 bases to trimming and J lost 5 bases, with 5 bases between them. The CDR3 DNA reads as TGCGCCAGCAGCTACGGAACCGGGGAGCTGTTTTTT. It translates to CASSYGTGELFF. The full variable domain, rest sourced from reference TRBV5-1 and TRBJ2-2, is KAGVTQTPRYLIKTRGQQVTLSCSPISGHRSVSWYQQTPGQGLQFLFEYFSETQRNKGNFPGRFSGRQFSNSRSEMNVSTLELGDSALYLCASSYGTGELFFGEGSRLTVL.

The chain uses TRBV6-1 and TRBJ2-2; D might be TRBD1 (6 bases). The length of the CDR3 is 14 residues. Trimming pared 8 bases from V and 6 bases from J, leaving 16 bases between. Germline CDR1 reads MNHNS; CDR2 reads SASEGT. For the CDR3, the DNA is TGTGCCAGCCGGCGGGTGGGGGCCGCCGGGGAGCTGTTTTTT. Its protein is CASRRVGAAGELFF.

CDR3 protein: CASSGAGTTDGNTIYF. The CDR3 coding sequence is TGTGCCAGCAGCGGGGCTGGGACAACTGATGGAAACACCATATATTTT. This chain uses TRBV28 with TRBJ1-3; possibly TRBD1 for D (6 bases). Germline V gives CDR1 MDHEN, CDR2 SYDVKM. The length of the CDR3 is 16 residues. The V end lost 6 bases, the J end lost 3 bases, and 18 bases lay between the germline ends. Full variable domain (rest looked up from reference TRBV28 and TRBJ1-3): DVKVTQSSRYLVKRTGEKVFLECVQDMDHENMFWYRQDPGLGLRLIYFSYDVKMKEKGDIPEGYSVSREKKERFSLILESASTNQTSMYLCASSGAGTTDGNTIYFGEGSWLTVV.

This sequence joins TRBV9 and TRBJ1-2, with 10 nucleotides matching TRBD1. This CDR3 spans 13 amino acids. V dropped 7 bases and J dropped 3; count of bases not matched to a gene: 3. From germline, CDR1 is SGDLS and CDR2 YYNGEE. CDR3 sequence: CASGGTGDYGYTF. CDR3 bases: TGTGCCAGCGGCGGGACAGGGGACTATGGCTACACCTTC.

On this clone itself: Other DNA sequences in the same sample also yield this CDR3. The rearrangement joins TRBV5-1 to TRBJ2-7; 9 bases are shared with TRBD1. The V segment lost 4 bases and the J segment 4 bases; nucleotides outside the gene matches: 3. The CDR3 is made up of 13 amino acids. Germline V gene lookup returns CDR1 SGHRS and CDR2 YFSETQ. CDR3 residues: CASSTGQGYEQYF. The CDR3 DNA reads TGCGCCAGCAGCACTGGACAGGGGTACGAGCAGTACTTC.